The 8 T cell receptor beta chains reported below all come from one sample, sequenced in a study of Ad26.COV2.S vaccination and SARS-CoV-2 variants. The sample's treatment: about 20 received Ad26.COV2.S at low or high dose, single or two shots; 5 received placebo; per-sample allocation not given. Collection of the samples took place on day 63 after the first injection of vaccine or placebo. Sequenced by immunoSEQ multiplex PCR; TCRdb stores in-frame clones only, minus some. The sample lists under 600,000 clones, 89% occurring once. This sample comprised peripheral blood, obtained in a trial of Ad26.COV2.S vaccine versus placebo. Receptors originate from a person between 18 and 65 years old who received the Ad26.COV2.S COVID-19 vaccine or a placebo.

Notes on this clone: The identical CDR3 is also encoded by other nucleotide sequences in the sample. The rearrangement joins TRBV5-1 to TRBJ2-2; D not certain. The V gene's germline CDR1 is SGHRS and CDR2 YFSETQ. The V and J ends lost 0 bases and 0 bases respectively, with 6 bases between them. The CDR3 is 15 amino acids. The CDR3 nucleotides are TGCGCCAGCAGCTTGGCTTTAGCGAACACCGGGGAGCTGTTTTTT. It encodes CASSLALANTGELFF.

This chain uses TRBV19 with TRBJ1-6; 9 bases are a match to TRBD1. V trimming: 7 bases; J trimming: 9 bases; junction bases outside the gene matches: 10. The CDR3 length is 15 residues. Germline V gene data show CDR1 as LNHDA and CDR2 as SQIVND (reference sequence). The CDR3 reads CASTLSGQGISPLHF. CDR3 in DNA: TGTGCCAGTACGTTGTCGGGACAGGGAATTTCACCCCTCCACTTT.

V is TRBV7-2 and J is TRBJ1-2; D is possibly TRBD1 (5 bases). The CDR3 spans 14 residues. V was trimmed by 1 base and J by 4 bases, leaving 10 bases between them. Germline CDR1 SGHTA, CDR2 FQGNSA. The CDR3 DNA reads as TGTGCCAGCAGCTTAGGGGACGGCACCTATGGCTACACCTTC. Amino acids: CASSLGDGTYGYTF.

The V call is TRBV4-2, the J call TRBJ2-1, with 8 bases lining up with TRBD2. V lost 3 bases to trimming and J lost 6 bases; unmatched junction nucleotides: 13. The V gene's germline CDR1 is LGHNA and CDR2 YNFKEQ. The CDR3 consists of 17 residues. The CDR3, as DNA: TGTGCCAGCAGCCAGTCTCCCGGGACTAGAGATATCAATGAGCAGTTCTTC. It yields the protein CASSQSPGTRDINEQFF.

This clone was seen once. This chain links TRBV6-2 or TRBV6-3 with TRBJ2-5; possible D gene TRBD2, 5 bases. Germline-derived CDR1 and CDR2 are MNHEY and SVGEGT. The CDR3 is 16 residues long. V was clipped by 5 bases and J by 2 bases, with 18 bases between them. CDR3 in DNA: TGTGCCAGCAGTCCCCGGACTCGCACGCTTCAAGAGACCCAGTACTTC. This sequence encodes CASSPRTRTLQETQYF.

In its sample, this clone was seen once. This chain joins TRBV6-1 and TRBJ1-1; D is ambiguous. Trimming removed 2 bases at V and 1 base at J, with 14 bases between. The length of the CDR3 is 16 residues. The germline V gene has CDR1 MNHNS and CDR2 SASEGT. CDR3: CASSEYGRPRNTEAFF. As DNA, the CDR3 is TGTGCCAGCAGTGAATACGGCAGGCCTCGGAACACTGAAGCTTTCTTT.

The gene calls are TRBV28 and TRBJ2-2; TRBD1 matches at 8 bases. Trimming cost V 7 bases and J 4 bases; bases outside gene matches: 8. The CDR3 runs 15 residues. The germline V gene encodes CDR1 MDHEN and CDR2 SYDVKM. Written as DNA, the CDR3 is TGTGCCAGCACAGACAGGGGTCGGGTCACCGGGGAGCTGTTTTTT. This gives the protein CASTDRGRVTGELFF.

This chain uses TRBV11-2 with TRBJ1-2, with a tentative D call TRBD1 (6 bases). V lost 1 base and J lost 6, with 9 bases in between. There are 13 residues in the CDR3. Per the germline V gene, CDR1 is SGHAT and CDR2 is FQNNGV. Here the CDR3 reads CASSLGTADGYTF. The CDR3 DNA sequence: TGTGCCAGCAGCTTAGGGACAGCAGATGGCTACACCTTC.